This T cell receptor (beta chain) is from a study of blood T cell repertoires in COVID-19. Study information: COVID-19 samples from acute and convalescent phases originated in the United States, Italy and Spain. T cells, B-cell-depleted T cells, or PBMCs provided the cDNA or gDNA that served as material.

The germline V gene has CDR1 DFQATT and CDR2 SNEGSKA (reference sequence). Between the trimmed V and J ends, which lost 6 bases and 5 bases, there was a span of 7 bases. CDR3 length: 10 residues. Methods used by the authors: Reference gene primers were amplified, and this amplification served to estimate nucleated cell counts. The table came from immunoSEQ multiplex PCR; TCRdb's copy has only in-frame clones and leaves some out. That table furnishes V, J and clone size, whereas the DNA furnished D and trimming. Here the sample spans some 200,000 clones, around four fifths being singletons. The sequence derives from a woman of 80 years or more with active or convalescent COVID-19. This chain connects TRBV20-1 to TRBJ1-2; unclear D gene. The sample comprised peripheral blood. CDR3 protein: CSAGVYGYTF. The DNA of the CDR3 is TGCAGTGCCGGGGTTTATGGCTACACCTTC.